These 32 T cell receptor beta chains were all obtained from the same sample, sequenced in a study of blood T cells in healthy people across ages. PCR was performed a second time for roughly 7 to 11 cycles using a sample-barcoded 5' primer and a J-beta primer mix. Each CDR3 protein gets one entry after TCRdb re-called the 5' RACE reads with MiXCR. The sample has about 1,600,000 distinct CDR3 sequences, roughly 40% seen once. Sequencing input: blood. The origin of the receptors is a woman aged 18-35 years in good health.

The rearrangement links TRBV3-1 to TRBJ2-7, with TRBD2 matching over 9 bases. Germline CDR1 and CDR2: LGHDT and YNNKEL (reference sequence). This CDR3 spans 15 amino acids. The junction had 9 bases not matched to a gene; V was cut back by 6 bases and J by 3 bases. The CDR3 region has the DNA TGTGCCAGCAGTCCCCGGGCGGGGGGGCGCTACGAGCAGTACTTC. Its protein is CASSPRAGGRYEQYF.

The V gene is TRBV5-5, the J gene TRBJ1-3; D gene ambiguous. Germline V gene data show CDR1 as SGHKS and CDR2 as YYEKEE (reference sequence). V was trimmed by 6 bases and J by 3 bases, leaving 13 bases between them. The CDR3 sequence is 14 residues long. The CDR3 nucleotides are TGTGCCAGCAACTCCGGCGGCGGTGGAAACACCATATATTTT. It codes for CASNSGGGGNTIYF.

The rearrangement joins TRBV10-3 to TRBJ2-4; TRBD2 matches 8 bases. CDR1 and CDR2 (germline): ENHRY, SYGVKD. V was pared by 2 bases and J by 0 bases, with 3 bases of the junction left unmatched. The CDR3 consists of 16 residues. CDR3 coding DNA: TGTGCCATCAGTGAGCCGGCGGGGGGAGCCAAAAACATTCAGTACTTC. Residues: CAISEPAGGAKNIQYF.

There are a few counts of this clonotype. The chain is built from TRBV7-9 and TRBJ2-2, with TRBD2 as a possible D gene (6 bases). The ends were cut back, 0 bases at V and 4 bases at J, with 9 bases in the middle. In germline, CDR1 is SEHNR, CDR2 FQNEAQ (reference sequence). The CDR3 has 15 residues. In nucleotides, the CDR3 is TGTGCCAGCAGCTTAGCGGGAGGCCGCACCGGGGAGCTGTTTTTT. Residues: CASSLAGGRTGELFF.

This clonotype was observed many times. The chain recombines TRBV12-3 or TRBV12-4 with TRBJ2-5; TRBD1 matches at 9 bases. V trimming: 5 bases; J trimming: 1 base; junction bases outside the gene matches: 8. This CDR3 contains 16 residues. CDR3 in amino acids: CASSLSSGQGQETQYF. DNA of the CDR3: TGTGCCAGCAGTCTCTCCTCGGGACAGGGCCAAGAGACCCAGTACTTC.

The chain combines TRBV12-5 with TRBJ1-1; D is unresolved. V was cut by 1 base and J by 4 bases, with 13 bases left in between. The germline gives CDR1 LGHNT, CDR2 FRNRAP. The CDR3 runs to 15 residues. The DNA of the CDR3 is TGTGCTAGTGGTTTGGGCCCGACGCGATTCACTGAAGCTTTCTTT. Translating it yields CASGLGPTRFTEAFF.

The chain couples TRBV12-3 or TRBV12-4 to TRBJ1-6; possibly TRBD1 for D (5 bases). Deletions cut 7 bases from V and 8 bases from J, with 12 bases between. There are 13 residues in the CDR3. CDR3 nucleotides: TGTGCCAGCAACAATGGGGGGTATTCACCCCTCCACTTT. This translates into CASNNGGYSPLHF.

This clonotype has more than one count but fewer than ten. This chain joins TRBV11-2 and TRBJ2-5; TRBD1 aligns across 7 bases. The germline V gene encodes CDR1 SGHAT and CDR2 FQNNGV. The CDR3 runs to 15 residues. After removal of 4 bases from V and 5 bases from J, the junction contained 10 bases not matched to a gene. Here the CDR3 DNA reads TGTGCCAGCAGCTCCGGCAGGGACAGCCTGGAGACCCAGTACTTC. Its translation: CASSSGRDSLETQYF.

This clonotype showed up just a few times. The V and J genes are TRBV6-1 and TRBJ2-7; D gene uncertain. The CDR3 length is 12 residues. Germline V lookup: CDR1 MNHNS, CDR2 SASEGT. V lost 2 bases and J lost 4, with 6 bases in between. CDR3 coding DNA: TGTGCCAGCAGTGAAACGGCATACGAGCAGTACTTC. It translates to CASSETAYEQYF.

This chain connects TRBV6-1 to TRBJ1-4, with D unresolved. Germline CDR1 reads MNHNS; CDR2 reads SASEGT. V lost 6 bases, J lost 7 bases, and 24 bases lay in between. The length of the CDR3 is 17 residues. CDR3 in amino acids: CASSSARAPFWGEKLFF. The CDR3 DNA follows: TGTGCCAGCAGCTCCGCCCGGGCCCCTTTCTGGGGTGAAAAACTGTTTTTT.

This clonotype was seen only a few times. CDR3 DNA: TGTGCCAGCAGCTTGGGTAGCGGGGATACTAATGAGCAGTTCTTC. The encoded protein is CASSLGSGDTNEQFF. The J gene is TRBJ2-1, the V gene TRBV7-9; 8 nucleotides match TRBD2. The germline gives CDR1 SEHNR, CDR2 FQNEAQ (reference sequence). V was clipped by 3 bases and J by 7 bases; unmatched bases: 8. This CDR3 contains 15 residues.

J is TRBJ2-3 and V is TRBV5-1, with D perhaps TRBD2 (6 bases). Germline V CDR1 and CDR2: SGHRS, YFSETQ. CDR3 length: 13 residues. The germline V and J ends were trimmed by 4 bases and 5 bases, with 11 bases remaining between them. CDR3 sequence reads: CASSPSERDTQYF. CDR3 DNA sequence: TGCGCCAGCAGCCCTAGCGAAAGAGATACGCAGTATTTT.

CDR3 coding DNA: TGTGCCAGCAGTTTTCCGGGACAGGGGAGTGGAGAGCAGTACTTC. This codes for CASSFPGQGSGEQYF. This chain links TRBV28 with TRBJ2-4; 10 bases agree with TRBD1. V shed 3 bases and J 13 bases; nucleotides not matched to a gene: 12. This CDR3 contains 15 residues. CDR1 is MDHEN, CDR2 SYDVKM, per germline.

The chain has TRBV28 and TRBJ2-5, with 10 bases that match TRBD2. Looked up from germline, CDR1 is MDHEN and CDR2 is SYDVKM. The ends lost 4 bases at V and 1 base at J; junction bases unmatched: 6. CDR3 length equals 16 residues. The CDR3 region is CASSWGSGGPQETQYF. CDR3 nucleotide sequence: TGTGCCAGCAGTTGGGGTAGCGGGGGGCCCCAAGAGACCCAGTACTTC.

Notes on this clonotype: One end of the junction varies from germline; a read error may be responsible. The chain couples TRBV5-1 to TRBJ2-7; the D gene is possibly TRBD1 (6 bases). Germline V gene lookup returns CDR1 SGHRS and CDR2 YFSETQ. This CDR3 has 14 residues. DNA for the CDR3: TGCGTCAGCAGGTTGGGAACAGGGTACTACGAGCAGTACTTC. The encoded protein is CVSRLGTGYYEQYF.

V gene TRBV2 combines with J gene TRBJ2-3; no reliable D call. CDR3 length equals 15 residues. Germline V gene lookup returns CDR1 SNHLY and CDR2 FYNNEI. V lost 4 bases and J lost 4, with 15 bases in between. CDR3 nucleotides: TGTGCCAGCAGTGCCTTGGCCGCTGTCGCAGATACGCAGTATTTT. Its protein is CASSALAAVADTQYF.

This rearrangement joins TRBV27 to TRBJ2-1, with D unresolved. V lost 7 bases, J lost 7 bases, and 17 bases lay in between. Germline V gives CDR1 MNHEY, CDR2 SMNVEV (reference sequence). The CDR3 has 14 residues. CDR3 coding DNA: TGTGCCAGCACCCACACGGGCAGGCTGAATGAGCAGTTCTTC. Its translation: CASTHTGRLNEQFF.

The chain uses TRBV3-1 and TRBJ1-4; D perhaps matches TRBD1 (5 bases). CDR1 and CDR2 (germline): LGHDT, YNNKEL (reference sequence). The CDR3 spans 14 residues. V lost 2 bases and J lost 7, with 11 bases in between. The DNA for the CDR3 is TGTGCCAGCAGCCAAAGGAGCGGGGCTGAAAAACTGTTTTTT. It specifies CASSQRSGAEKLFF.

This clonotype was picked up a small number of times. The rearrangement joins TRBV3-1 to TRBJ2-7; no firm D call. This CDR3 spans 14 amino acids. In germline, CDR1 is LGHDT, CDR2 YNNKEL (reference sequence). V was pared by 2 bases and J by 2 bases, with 10 bases between. The CDR3 nucleotides read TGTGCCAGCAGCCAACTTGGCCGAACCTACGAGCAGTACTTC. It encodes CASSQLGRTYEQYF.

This clonotype has just a few counts. The chain recombines TRBV7-2 with TRBJ2-1, with 8 bases that match TRBD1. The germline CDR1 and CDR2 sequences are SGHTA and FQGNSA. The CDR3 runs to 16 residues. V shed 0 bases and J 6 bases; nucleotides not matched to a gene: 7. CDR3 coding DNA: TGTGCCAGCAGCTTAGCCCGTCTTGACAGGGGCAATGAGCAGTTCTTC. As protein: CASSLARLDRGNEQFF.

This clonotype was counted between two and nine times. This chain uses TRBV11-2 with TRBJ2-7; D uncertain. CDR1 is SGHAT and CDR2 is FQNNGV in the germline V gene. The V end lost 6 bases, the J end lost 4 bases, and 13 bases lay between the germline ends. The CDR3 runs to 13 residues. Here the CDR3 DNA reads TGTGCCAGCAGGGCCCCCCTAGGTTACGAGCAGTACTTC. The encoded protein is CASRAPLGYEQYF.

This clonotype has a handful of counts. The V call is TRBV29-1, the J call TRBJ2-7, with 8 nucleotides matching TRBD1. V shed 0 bases and J 6 bases; nucleotides not matched to a gene: 7. This CDR3 has 14 amino acids. Germline V lookup: CDR1 SQVTM, CDR2 ANQGSEA. The CDR3 region has the DNA TGCAGCGTTGAAGAGGGACAGGTTTTCGGCGAGCAGTACTTC. It translates to CSVEEGQVFGEQYF.

The table lists this clonotype with a few counts. The rearrangement links TRBV7-2 to TRBJ2-2; D not certain. The CDR3 is made up of 15 amino acids. V lost 1 base to trimming and J lost 4 bases, with 10 bases between them. Germline CDR1 reads SGHTA; CDR2 reads FQGNSA. CDR3 in DNA: TGTGCCAGCAGCTTAGTCCCGGGTGGCACCGGGGAGCTGTTTTTT. Residues: CASSLVPGGTGELFF.

This clonotype was seen ten or more times. This chain uses TRBV7-9 with TRBJ2-3; D not resolved. Trimming stripped 5 bases from V and 4 bases from J, with 19 bases between. CDR1 and CDR2 (germline): SEHNR, FQNEAQ (reference sequence). The CDR3 extends over 16 amino acids. CDR3 protein: CASSPPVRAGADTQYF. CDR3 in DNA: TGTGCCAGCAGCCCACCTGTCCGAGCTGGGGCAGATACGCAGTATTTT. Supplemented by reference TRBV7-9 and TRBJ2-3, the full variable domain reads DTGVSQNPRHKITKRGQNVTFRCDPISEHNRLYWYRQTLGQGPEFLTYFQNEAQLEKSRLLSDRFSAERPKGSFSTLEIQRTEQGDSAMYLCASSPPVRAGADTQYFGPGTRLTVL.

V gene TRBV6-5 combines with J gene TRBJ1-2; D gene unclear. The CDR3 has 16 amino acids. The V gene's germline CDR1 is MNHEY and CDR2 SVGAGI. V lost 6 bases and J lost 10, with 27 bases in between. CDR3 amino acids: CASSLLLGGNGDDYTF. The DNA of the CDR3 is TGTGCCAGCAGCCTACTCTTGGGCGGGAATGGGGATGACTACACCTTC.

There are a few counts of this clonotype. The chain uses TRBV4-2 and TRBJ2-3; D is ambiguous. Trimming took 0 bases from V and 6 from J, leaving 10 bases between them. The CDR3 totals 14 residues. The V gene's germline CDR1 is LGHNA and CDR2 YNFKEQ. The CDR3 spells CASSQDGKEDTQYF. As DNA, the CDR3 is TGTGCCAGCAGCCAAGATGGGAAGGAGGATACGCAGTATTTT.

The V call is TRBV18, the J call TRBJ2-6; D is possibly TRBD2 (5 bases). The CDR3 extends over 15 amino acids. V was shortened by 3 bases and J by 4 bases, with 10 bases between the two germline ends. In germline, CDR1 is KGHSH, CDR2 LQKENI. The CDR3 region has the DNA TGTGCCAGCTCACCGAGGGAAACGGGGGCCAACGTCCTGACTTTC. It specifies CASSPRETGANVLTF. Full variable domain (missing parts from reference TRBV18 and TRBJ2-6): NAGVMQNPRHLVRRRGQEARLRCSPMKGHSHVYWYRQLPEEGLKFMVYLQKENIIDESGMPKERFSAEFPKEGPSILRIQQVVRGDSAAYFCASSPRETGANVLTFGAGSRLTVL.

The chain couples TRBV4-1 to TRBJ2-2; D remains unclear. CDR1 and CDR2 from the germline V gene are MGHRA and YSYEKL. V was shortened by 0 bases and J by 0 bases, with 26 bases between the two germline ends. This CDR3 spans 22 amino acids. The DNA of the CDR3 is TGCGCCAGCAGCCAAGAGGTCGGGCTCTCCCCATCCGTAAGCCCGAACACCGGGGAGCTGTTTTTT. Its translation: CASSQEVGLSPSVSPNTGELFF.

This chain's CDR3 is CSATEDGYKETQYF. CDR3 bases: TGCAGTGCTACAGAAGACGGGTATAAAGAGACCCAGTACTTC. The chain is built from TRBV20-1 and TRBJ2-5; D ambiguous. V was trimmed by 4 bases and J by 3 bases, leaving 15 bases between them. The CDR3 sequence is 14 residues long. From germline, CDR1 is DFQATT and CDR2 SNEGSKA (reference sequence).

V and J are TRBV5-6 and TRBJ2-3; 7 nucleotides match TRBD2. V was clipped by 1 base and J by 2 bases; unmatched bases: 7. This CDR3 comprises 16 residues. Germline CDR1 and CDR2: SGHDT and YYEEEE. In nucleotides, the CDR3 is TGTGCCAGCAGCTTGAGGTTTGGGGGGGACACAGATACGCAGTATTTT. Protein product: CASSLRFGGDTDTQYF. Variable domain in full (rest from reference TRBV5-6 and TRBJ2-3): DAGVTQSPTHLIKTRGQQVTLRCSPKSGHDTVSWYQQALGQGPQFIFQYYEEEERQRGNFPDRFSGHQFPNYSSELNVNALLLGDSALYLCASSLRFGGDTDTQYFGPGTRLTVL.

This clonotype showed up just a few times. V usage is TRBV12-3 or TRBV12-4 and J usage is TRBJ2-5, with TRBD1 identical over 9 bases. With V trimmed by 3 bases and J by 11 bases, 16 bases remained unmatched. This CDR3 comprises 16 residues. Here the CDR3 DNA reads TGTGCCAGCAGTTTGGGGTCCACAGGGGGCCACAATGAGCAGTACTTC. Translated: CASSLGSTGGHNEQYF.

A few counts support this clonotype. This sequence joins TRBV3-1 and TRBJ1-6, with a possible D match to TRBD1 (5 bases). Trimming took off 1 base at V and 5 bases at J, with 12 bases between the two ends. This CDR3 has 16 amino acids. CDR1 and CDR2 from the germline V gene are LGHDT and YNNKEL (reference sequence). CDR3 DNA sequence: TGTGCCAGCAGCCAAGGCAGGGCAACGAATAATTCACCCCTCCACTTT. This sequence encodes CASSQGRATNNSPLHF. The variable domain in full, completed from reference TRBV3-1 and TRBJ1-6, reads DTAVSQTPKYLVTQMGNDKSIKCEQNLGHDTMYWYKQDSKKFLKIMFSYNNKELIINETVPNRFSPKSPDKAHLNLHINSLELGDSAVYFCASSQGRATNNSPLHFGNGTRLTVT.